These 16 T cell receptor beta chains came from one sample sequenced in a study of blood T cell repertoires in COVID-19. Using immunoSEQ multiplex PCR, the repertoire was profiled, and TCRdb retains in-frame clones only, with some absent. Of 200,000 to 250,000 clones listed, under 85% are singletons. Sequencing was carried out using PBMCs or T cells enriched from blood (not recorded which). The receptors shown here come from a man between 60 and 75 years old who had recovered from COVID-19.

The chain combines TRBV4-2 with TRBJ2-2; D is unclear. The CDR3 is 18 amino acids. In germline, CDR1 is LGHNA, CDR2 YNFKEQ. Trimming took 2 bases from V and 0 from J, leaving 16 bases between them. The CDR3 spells CASSQSLGPQTNTGELFF. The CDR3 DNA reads TGTGCCAGCAGCCAATCCCTGGGCCCACAGACGAACACCGGGGAGCTGTTTTTT.

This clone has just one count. The CDR3 nucleotides read TGTGCCAGCAGCGTAGCGGGGGGAAGCACAGATACGCAGTATTTT. This encodes CASSVAGGSTDTQYF. The chain employs TRBV9 and TRBJ2-3; 7 bases line up with TRBD2. Germline V gives CDR1 SGDLS, CDR2 YYNGEE. This CDR3 spans 15 amino acids. V lost 0 bases, J lost 0 bases, and 1 base stayed unmatched.

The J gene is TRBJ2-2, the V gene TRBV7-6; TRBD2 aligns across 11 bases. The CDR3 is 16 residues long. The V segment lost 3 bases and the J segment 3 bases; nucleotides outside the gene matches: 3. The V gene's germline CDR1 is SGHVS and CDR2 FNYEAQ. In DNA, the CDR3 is TGTGCCAGCAGCTTTAGCGGGGGGGCCGACACCGGGGAGCTGTTTTTT. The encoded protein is CASSFSGGADTGELFF.

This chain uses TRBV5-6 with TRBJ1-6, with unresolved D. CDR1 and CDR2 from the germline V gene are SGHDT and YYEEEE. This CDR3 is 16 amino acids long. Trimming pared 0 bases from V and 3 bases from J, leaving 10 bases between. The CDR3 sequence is CASSLASGNYNSPLHF. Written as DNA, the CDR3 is TGTGCCAGCAGCTTGGCCTCCGGGAACTATAATTCACCCCTCCACTTT.

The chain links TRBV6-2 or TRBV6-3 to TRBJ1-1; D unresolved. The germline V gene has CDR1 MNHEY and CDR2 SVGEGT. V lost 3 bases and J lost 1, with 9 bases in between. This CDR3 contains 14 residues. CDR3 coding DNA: TGTGCCAGCAGTTATCTCCTAACGAACACTGAAGCTTTCTTT. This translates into CASSYLLTNTEAFF.

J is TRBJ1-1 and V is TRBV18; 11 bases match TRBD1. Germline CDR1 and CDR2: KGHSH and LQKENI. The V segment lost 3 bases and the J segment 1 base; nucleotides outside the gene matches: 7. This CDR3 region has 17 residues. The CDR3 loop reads CASSPGQGALGNTEAFF. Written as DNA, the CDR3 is TGTGCCAGCTCACCTGGACAGGGGGCGTTGGGGAACACTGAAGCTTTCTTT.

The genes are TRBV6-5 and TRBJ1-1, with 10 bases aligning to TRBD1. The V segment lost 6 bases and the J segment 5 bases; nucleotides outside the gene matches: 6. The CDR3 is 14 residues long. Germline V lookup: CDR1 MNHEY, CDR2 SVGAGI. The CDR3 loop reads CASRAWTGGTEAFF. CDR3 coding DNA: TGTGCCAGCAGGGCCTGGACAGGGGGTACTGAAGCTTTCTTT.

This chain's CDR3 is CASRSGRVGGYTF. The CDR3 DNA follows: TGTGCCAGCAGGAGCGGCCGAGTGGGCGGCTACACCTTC. The chain recombines TRBV12-3 or TRBV12-4 with TRBJ1-2; D gene unclear. Trimming shortened V by 6 bases and J by 8 bases, and 16 bases separated the two germline ends. The CDR3 has 13 amino acids.

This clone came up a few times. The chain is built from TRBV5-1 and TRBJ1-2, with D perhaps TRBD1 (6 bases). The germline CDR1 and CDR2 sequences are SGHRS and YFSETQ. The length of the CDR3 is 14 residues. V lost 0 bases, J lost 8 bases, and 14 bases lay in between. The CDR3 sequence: CASSLAEGGRGYTF. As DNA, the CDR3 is TGCGCCAGCAGCTTGGCCGAAGGGGGTAGAGGCTACACCTTC.

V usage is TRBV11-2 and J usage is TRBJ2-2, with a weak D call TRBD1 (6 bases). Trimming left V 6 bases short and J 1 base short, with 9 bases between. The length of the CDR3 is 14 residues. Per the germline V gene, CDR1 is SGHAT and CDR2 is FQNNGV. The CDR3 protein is CASSGTLNTGELFF. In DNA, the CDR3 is TGTGCCAGCAGTGGGACATTGAACACCGGGGAGCTGTTTTTT.

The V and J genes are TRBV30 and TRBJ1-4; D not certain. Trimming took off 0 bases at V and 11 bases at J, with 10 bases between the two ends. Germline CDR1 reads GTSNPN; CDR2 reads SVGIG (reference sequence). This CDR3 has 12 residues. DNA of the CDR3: TGTGCCTGGAGTGTTGGGCCGATGAAACTGTTTTTT. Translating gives CAWSVGPMKLFF.

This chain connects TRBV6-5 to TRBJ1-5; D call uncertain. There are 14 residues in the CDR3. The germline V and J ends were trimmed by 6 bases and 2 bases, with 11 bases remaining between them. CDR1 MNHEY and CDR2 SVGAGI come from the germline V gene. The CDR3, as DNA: TGTGCCAGCAGCCGGAGCCCAGGCAATCAGCCCCAGCATTTT. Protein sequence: CASSRSPGNQPQHF.

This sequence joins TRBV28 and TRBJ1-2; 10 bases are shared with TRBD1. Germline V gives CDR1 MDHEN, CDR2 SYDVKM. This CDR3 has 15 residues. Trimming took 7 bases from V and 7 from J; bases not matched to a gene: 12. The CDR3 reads CASNGRDRGFGGYTF. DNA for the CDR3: TGTGCCAGCAATGGCCGGGACAGGGGCTTCGGTGGCTACACCTTC.

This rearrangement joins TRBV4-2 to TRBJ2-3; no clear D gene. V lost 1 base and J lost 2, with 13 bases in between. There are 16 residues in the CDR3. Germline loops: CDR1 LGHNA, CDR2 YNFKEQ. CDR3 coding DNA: TGTGCCAGCAGCCAAGTGGGCACATCCCCCACAGATACGCAGTATTTT. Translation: CASSQVGTSPTDTQYF.

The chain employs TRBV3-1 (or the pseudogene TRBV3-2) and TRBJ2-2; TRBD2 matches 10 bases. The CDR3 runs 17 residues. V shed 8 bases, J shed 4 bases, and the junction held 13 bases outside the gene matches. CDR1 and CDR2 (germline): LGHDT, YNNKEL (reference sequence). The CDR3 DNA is TGTGCCAGCGGCCTTACTAGCGGGACCAGTGGCACCGGGGAGCTGTTTTTT. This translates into CASGLTSGTSGTGELFF.

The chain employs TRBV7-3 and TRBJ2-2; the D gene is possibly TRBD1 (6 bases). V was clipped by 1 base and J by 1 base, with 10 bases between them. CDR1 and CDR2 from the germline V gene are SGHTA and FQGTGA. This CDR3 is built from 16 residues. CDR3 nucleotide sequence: TGTGCCAGCAGCTTAATGGGCAGGGGGAACACCGGGGAGCTGTTTTTT. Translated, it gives CASSLMGRGNTGELFF.